This T cell receptor beta chain was found in a study of blood T cell repertoires in COVID-19 (dated by TCRdb to about 2020). Study-wide context: Collaborator samples came from the United States, Italy and Spain and covered acute and convalescent phases of COVID-19. Sample metadata almost always included a de-identified subject ID, COVID-19 status, age in years and sex. A freely available public database, intended as a resource for researchers studying the immune response to SARS-CoV-2, is where the repertoires were released. Samples were obtained from the ongoing ImmuneRACE study (first 160 participants) and from 1,254 subjects provided by 6 global collaborators. The prospective study material was composed of cDNA or gDNA derived from T cells, B-cell-depleted T cells, or PBMCs. HLA class I and class II types, where available, came from metadata supplied by the sample provider rather than from assay-based typing. Subjects who had been exposed to COVID-19, were actively infected with it, or had recovered from it provided the deeply sampled blood TCRbeta repertoires that made up the dataset.

The CDR3, cysteine through phenylalanine, is 14 amino acids long. The CDR3 DNA has 42 bases and is translated from base 1. Trimming takes 6 bases off V and 6 bases off J; junction bases not matched to a gene: 6. The germline V gene gives CDR1 as KGHSH and CDR2 as LQKENI. What the authors observed across the whole study: The quantity of clinical and demographic metadata differed by source and by participant and was supplied without curation.

One collaborating source in Seattle enrolled patients while the patients were actively infected and followed the patients over time throughout the course of disease. Each collaborating institution followed its own protocols to collect whole blood in K2EDTA tubes. For TCRbeta analysis, collaborators shipped samples in one of three forms: frozen whole blood, isolated PBMCs, or DNA extracted from either of those sample types. The immunoSEQ Assay, a bias-controlled multiplex PCR, was used to amplify TCRbeta CDR3 regions from genomic DNA. As for how the authors treated the data: Nucleated cell counts per sample were estimated from amplification of reference gene primers within the assay. Sequence reads were collapsed and filtered to measure the absolute abundance of every unique TCRbeta CDR3 rearrangement. For each sample, productive Simpson clonality was calculated as the square root of Simpson's diversity index over productive rearrangements. TCRdb took this table from immuneACCESS and kept in-frame rearrangements with V and J called. Such tables lack part of the clones; where checked against another copy, unresolved V genes explain under half of the gap, and the rest is unexplained. Clone size and V and J calls were adopted from that table, with D and trimming inferred from the DNA. This sample lists around 92,000 clones; 74% were detected once. Of the sample, about 3.9% falls within the top ten clones.

With respect to this clone: This receptor's antigen is unknown. Within one base of it there is no much larger clone, and no base qualities were kept.

Sequencing was performed on peripheral blood. The clonotype comes from a man aged 70 or older with COVID-19, enrolled during active disease. The rearranged segments are TRBV18 and TRBJ2-7; TRBD2 matches 12 bases in the middle. The CDR3 protein sequence reads: CASSLAGGPGEQYF. The nucleotide sequence is given as TGTGCCAGCTCGCTAGCGGGAGGGCCAGGCGAGCAGTACTTC. The variable domain in full, with residues beyond the CDR3 obtained from the reference TRBV18 and TRBJ2-7 genes, is NAGVMQNPRHLVRRRGQEARLRCSPMKGHSHVYWYRQLPEEGLKFMVYLQKENIIDESGMPKERFSAEFPKEGPSILRIQQVVRGDSAAYFCASSLAGGPGEQYFGPGTRLTVT.